This T cell receptor (beta chain) emerged from a study of CD8+ T cells in alopecia areata. Overall study: The authors scored treated patients' severity by affected scalp percentage. Points from the study as a whole: Many expanded lesional clones stayed in scalp and blood while on tofacitinib.

This sample's treatment: oral pan-JAK inhibitor, 5-10 mg twice daily. CD4+ and CD8+ T cells were sorted from PBMCs stained for CD3, CD4 and CD8. Sequencing relied on a cDNA template that was reverse transcribed from extracted RNA. Measured with immunoSEQ multiplex PCR; TCRdb has only the in-frame clones, and not every one. Of about 140,000 clones in the sample, roughly 80% are singletons; the top ten hold around 25%. This clone was seen only a few times. Antigen specificity is unknown. CDR3 length equals 15 residues. Germline V CDR1 and CDR2: SEHNR, FQNEAQ (reference sequence). V was shortened by 4 bases and J by 5 bases, with 15 bases between the two germline ends.

The chain carries TRBV7-9 and TRBJ2-4, with D perhaps TRBD1 (6 bases). The material was CD8+ T cells sorted from blood, obtained at week 4, from a patient treated with tofacitinib. The source of this sequence is a human donor with alopecia areata. The DNA for the CDR3 is TGTGCCAGCAGCTCCCTGGACAGCTGGGAAAACATTCAGTACTTC. Translated, it gives CASSSLDSWENIQYF.